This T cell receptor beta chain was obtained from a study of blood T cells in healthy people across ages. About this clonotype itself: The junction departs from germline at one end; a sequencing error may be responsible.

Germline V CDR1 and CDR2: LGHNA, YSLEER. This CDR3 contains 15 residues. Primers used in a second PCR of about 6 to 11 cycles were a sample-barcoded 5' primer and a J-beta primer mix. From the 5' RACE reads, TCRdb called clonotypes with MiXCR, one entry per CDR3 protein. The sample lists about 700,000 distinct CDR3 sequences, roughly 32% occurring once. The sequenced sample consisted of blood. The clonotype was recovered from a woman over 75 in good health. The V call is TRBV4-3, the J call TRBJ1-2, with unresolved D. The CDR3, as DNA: TGCGCCAGCGGCCAAGGACGGGAGTATCCTTATGGCTACACCTTC. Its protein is CASGQGREYPYGYTF.